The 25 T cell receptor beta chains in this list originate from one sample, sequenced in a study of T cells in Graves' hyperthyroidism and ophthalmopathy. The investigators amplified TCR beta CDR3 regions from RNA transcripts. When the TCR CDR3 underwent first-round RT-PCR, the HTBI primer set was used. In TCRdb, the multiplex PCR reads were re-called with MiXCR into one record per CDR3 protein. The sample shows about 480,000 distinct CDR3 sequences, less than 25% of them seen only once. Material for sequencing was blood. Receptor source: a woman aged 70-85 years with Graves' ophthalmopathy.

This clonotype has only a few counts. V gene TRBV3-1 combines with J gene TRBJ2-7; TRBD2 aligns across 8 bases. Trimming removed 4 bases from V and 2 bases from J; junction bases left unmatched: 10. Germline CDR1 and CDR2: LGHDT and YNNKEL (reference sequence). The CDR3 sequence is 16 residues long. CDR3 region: CASSPSGSARTYEQYF. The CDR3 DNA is TGTGCCAGCAGCCCGAGCGGGAGCGCTCGTACCTACGAGCAGTACTTC.

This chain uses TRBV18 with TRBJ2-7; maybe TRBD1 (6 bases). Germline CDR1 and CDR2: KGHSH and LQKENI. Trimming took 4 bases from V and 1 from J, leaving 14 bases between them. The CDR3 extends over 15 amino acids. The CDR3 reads CASSRIRDTSYEQYF. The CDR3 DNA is TGTGCCAGCTCACGAATCCGGGACACTTCCTACGAGCAGTACTTC. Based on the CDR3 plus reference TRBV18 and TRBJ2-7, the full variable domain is NAGVMQNPRHLVRRRGQEARLRCSPMKGHSHVYWYRQLPEEGLKFMVYLQKENIIDESGMPKERFSAEFPKEGPSILRIQQVVRGDSAAYFCASSRIRDTSYEQYFGPGTRLTVT.

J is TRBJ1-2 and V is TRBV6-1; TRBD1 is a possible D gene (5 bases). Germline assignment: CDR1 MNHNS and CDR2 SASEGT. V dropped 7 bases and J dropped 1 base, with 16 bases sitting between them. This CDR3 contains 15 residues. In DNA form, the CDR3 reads TGTGCCAGCAAACGACAGCTAGCCTATAACTATGGCTACACCTTC. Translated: CASKRQLAYNYGYTF.

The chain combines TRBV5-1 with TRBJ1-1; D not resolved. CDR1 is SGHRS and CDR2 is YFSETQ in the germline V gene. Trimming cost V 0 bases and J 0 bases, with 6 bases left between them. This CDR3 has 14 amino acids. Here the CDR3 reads CASSLETLNTEAFF. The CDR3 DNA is TGCGCCAGCAGCTTGGAAACTTTGAACACTGAAGCTTTCTTT.

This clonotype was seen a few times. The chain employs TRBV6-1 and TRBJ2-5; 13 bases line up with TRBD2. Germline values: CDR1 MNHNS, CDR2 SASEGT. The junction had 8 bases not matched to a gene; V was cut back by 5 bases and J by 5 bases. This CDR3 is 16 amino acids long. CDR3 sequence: CASSWTSGSGLETQYF. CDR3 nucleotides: TGTGCCAGCAGTTGGACTAGCGGGAGTGGGTTGGAGACCCAGTACTTC.

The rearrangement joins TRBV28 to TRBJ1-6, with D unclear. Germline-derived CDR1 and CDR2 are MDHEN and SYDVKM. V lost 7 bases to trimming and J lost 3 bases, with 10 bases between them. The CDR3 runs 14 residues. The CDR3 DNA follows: TGTGCCAGCACCCACGAACTCTATAATTCACCCCTCCACTTT. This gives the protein CASTHELYNSPLHF.

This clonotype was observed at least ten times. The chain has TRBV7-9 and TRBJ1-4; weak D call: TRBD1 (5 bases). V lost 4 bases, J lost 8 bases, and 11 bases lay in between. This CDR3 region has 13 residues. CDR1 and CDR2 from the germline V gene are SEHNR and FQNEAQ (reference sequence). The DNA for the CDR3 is TGTGCCAGCAGCTACTCCGGGGGGGAAAAACTGTTTTTT. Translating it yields CASSYSGGEKLFF.

The CDR3 region has the DNA TGCGCCAGCAGTGAGTCACCGACAGGGGTAAACACTGAAGCTTTCTTT. It yields the protein CASSESPTGVNTEAFF. The chain carries TRBV10-2 and TRBJ1-1, with 8 bases lining up with TRBD1. The CDR3 has 16 amino acids. Germline V gene lookup returns CDR1 WSHSY and CDR2 SAAADI. The V and J ends lost 0 bases and 2 bases, in that order; junction bases with no gene match: 5.

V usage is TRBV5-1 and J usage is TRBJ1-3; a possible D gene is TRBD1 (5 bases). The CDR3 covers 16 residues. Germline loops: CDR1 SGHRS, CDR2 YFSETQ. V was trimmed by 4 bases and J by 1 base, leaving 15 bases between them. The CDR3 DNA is TGCGCCAGCAGCCCTGGACACCGAATATCTGGAAACACCATATATTTT. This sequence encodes CASSPGHRISGNTIYF.

CDR3 DNA sequence: TGTGCCAGCAGCTTAGAGATAGGGGGGGGACTCGGAAAAGAGACCCAGTACTTC. This codes for CASSLEIGGGLGKETQYF. The chain links TRBV11-2 to TRBJ2-5; possible D gene TRBD2, 7 bases. Trimming stripped 0 bases from V and 3 bases from J, with 20 bases between. CDR1 SGHAT and CDR2 FQNNGV come from the germline V gene. This CDR3 is built from 18 residues.

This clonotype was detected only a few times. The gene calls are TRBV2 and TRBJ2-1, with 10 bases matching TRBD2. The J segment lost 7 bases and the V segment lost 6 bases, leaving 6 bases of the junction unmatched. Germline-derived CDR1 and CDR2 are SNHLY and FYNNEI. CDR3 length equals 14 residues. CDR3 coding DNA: TGTGCCAGCAGAGCGGGAGGGAGGAAAAATGAGCAGTTCTTC. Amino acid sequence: CASRAGGRKNEQFF.

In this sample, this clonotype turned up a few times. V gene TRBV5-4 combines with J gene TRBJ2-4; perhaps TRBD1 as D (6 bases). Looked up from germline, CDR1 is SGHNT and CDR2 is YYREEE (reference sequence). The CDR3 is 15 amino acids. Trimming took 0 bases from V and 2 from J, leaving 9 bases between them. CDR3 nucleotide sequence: TGTGCCAGCAGCTTGGACAGGGCTTCCAAAAACATTCAGTACTTC. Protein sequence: CASSLDRASKNIQYF.

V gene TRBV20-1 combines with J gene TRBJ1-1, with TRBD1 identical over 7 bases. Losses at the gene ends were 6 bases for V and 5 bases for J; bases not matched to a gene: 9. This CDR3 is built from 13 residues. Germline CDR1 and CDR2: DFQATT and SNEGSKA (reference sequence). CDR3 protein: CSARQGLYTEAFF. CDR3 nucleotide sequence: TGCAGTGCCCGACAGGGCCTCTATACTGAAGCTTTCTTT.

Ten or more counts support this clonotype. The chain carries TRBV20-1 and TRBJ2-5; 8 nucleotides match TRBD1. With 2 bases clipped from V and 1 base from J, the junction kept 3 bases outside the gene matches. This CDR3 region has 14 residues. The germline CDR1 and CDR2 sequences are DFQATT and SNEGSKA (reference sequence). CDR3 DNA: TGCAGTGCTAGAACCGGGACAGGCCAAGAGACCCAGTACTTC. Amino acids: CSARTGTGQETQYF.

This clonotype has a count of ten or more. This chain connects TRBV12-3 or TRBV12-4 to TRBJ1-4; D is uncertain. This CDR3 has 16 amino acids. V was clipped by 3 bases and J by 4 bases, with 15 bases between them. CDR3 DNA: TGTGCCAGCAGTTTGGGCAGGCACAGCTTTAATGAAAAACTGTTTTTT. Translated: CASSLGRHSFNEKLFF.

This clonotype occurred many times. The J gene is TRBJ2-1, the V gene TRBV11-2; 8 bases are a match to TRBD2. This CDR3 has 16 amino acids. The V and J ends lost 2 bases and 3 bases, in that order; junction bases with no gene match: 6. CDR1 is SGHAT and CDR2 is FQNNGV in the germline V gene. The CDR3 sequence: CASSLRSGSYYNEQFF. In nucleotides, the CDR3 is TGTGCCAGCAGCTTAAGGAGCGGGAGCTACTACAATGAGCAGTTCTTC.

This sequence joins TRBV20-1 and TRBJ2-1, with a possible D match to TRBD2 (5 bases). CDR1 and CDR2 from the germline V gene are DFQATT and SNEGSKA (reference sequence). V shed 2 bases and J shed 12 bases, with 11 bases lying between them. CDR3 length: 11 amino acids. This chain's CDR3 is CSARNGERQFF. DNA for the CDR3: TGCAGTGCTAGAAACGGGGAGAGGCAGTTCTTC.

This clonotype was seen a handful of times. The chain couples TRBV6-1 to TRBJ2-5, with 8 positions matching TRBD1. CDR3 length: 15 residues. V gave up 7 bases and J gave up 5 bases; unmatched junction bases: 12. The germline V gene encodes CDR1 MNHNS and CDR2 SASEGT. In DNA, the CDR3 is TGTGCCAGCACCAACGGGGACAGGCGCGGGGAGACCCAGTACTTC. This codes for CASTNGDRRGETQYF.

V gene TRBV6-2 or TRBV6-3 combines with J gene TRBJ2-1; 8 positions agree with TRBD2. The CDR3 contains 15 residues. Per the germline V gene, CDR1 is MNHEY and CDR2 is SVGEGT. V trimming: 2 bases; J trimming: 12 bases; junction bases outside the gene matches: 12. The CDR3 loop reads CASSYRGGDVGGQFF. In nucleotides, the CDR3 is TGTGCCAGCAGTTACCGGGGGGGTGATGTTGGTGGGCAGTTCTTC.

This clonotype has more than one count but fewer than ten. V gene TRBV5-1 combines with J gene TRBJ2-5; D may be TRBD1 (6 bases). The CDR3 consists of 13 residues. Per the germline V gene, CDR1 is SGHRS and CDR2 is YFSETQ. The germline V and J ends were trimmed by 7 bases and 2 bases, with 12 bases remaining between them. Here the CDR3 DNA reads TGCGCCAGCGGGGACACCATACAAGAGACCCAGTACTTC. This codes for CASGDTIQETQYF.

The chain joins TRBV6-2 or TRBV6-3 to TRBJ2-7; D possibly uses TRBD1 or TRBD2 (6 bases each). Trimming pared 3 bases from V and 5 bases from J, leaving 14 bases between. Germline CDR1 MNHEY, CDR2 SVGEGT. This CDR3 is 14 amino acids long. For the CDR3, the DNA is TGTGCCAGCAGTTATAATTCGGGGGCCCACGAGCAGTACTTC. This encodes CASSYNSGAHEQYF.

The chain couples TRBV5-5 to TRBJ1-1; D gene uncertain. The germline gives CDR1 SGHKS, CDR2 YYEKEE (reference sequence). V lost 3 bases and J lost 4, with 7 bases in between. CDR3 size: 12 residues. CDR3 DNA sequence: TGTGCCAGCAGCTGGGATATCACTGAAGCTTTCTTT. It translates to CASSWDITEAFF.

The CDR3 loop is CASSVESGSLNGQYF. In nucleotides, the CDR3 is TGTGCCAGCAGCGTAGAATCCGGCAGCCTAAACGGGCAGTACTTC. The chain couples TRBV9 to TRBJ2-7; D unresolved. The CDR3 is 15 residues long. V was trimmed by 0 bases and J by 9 bases, leaving 19 bases between them. Germline V gene sequence: CDR1 SGDLS, CDR2 YYNGEE.

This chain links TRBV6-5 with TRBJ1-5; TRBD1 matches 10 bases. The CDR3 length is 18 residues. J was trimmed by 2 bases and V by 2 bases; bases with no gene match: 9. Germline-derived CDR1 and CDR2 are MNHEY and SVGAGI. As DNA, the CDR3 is TGTGCCAGCAGTTACACGGGACAGGGGCCTTCGGGCAATCAGCCCCAGCATTTT. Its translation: CASSYTGQGPSGNQPQHF.

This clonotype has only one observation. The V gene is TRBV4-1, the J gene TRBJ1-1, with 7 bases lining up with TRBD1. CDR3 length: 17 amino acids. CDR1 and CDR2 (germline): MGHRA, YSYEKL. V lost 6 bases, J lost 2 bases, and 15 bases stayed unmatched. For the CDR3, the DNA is TGCGCCAGCAGGCCGATGGGCAGGGGGACGTTTAACACTGAAGCTTTCTTT. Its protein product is CASRPMGRGTFNTEAFF.